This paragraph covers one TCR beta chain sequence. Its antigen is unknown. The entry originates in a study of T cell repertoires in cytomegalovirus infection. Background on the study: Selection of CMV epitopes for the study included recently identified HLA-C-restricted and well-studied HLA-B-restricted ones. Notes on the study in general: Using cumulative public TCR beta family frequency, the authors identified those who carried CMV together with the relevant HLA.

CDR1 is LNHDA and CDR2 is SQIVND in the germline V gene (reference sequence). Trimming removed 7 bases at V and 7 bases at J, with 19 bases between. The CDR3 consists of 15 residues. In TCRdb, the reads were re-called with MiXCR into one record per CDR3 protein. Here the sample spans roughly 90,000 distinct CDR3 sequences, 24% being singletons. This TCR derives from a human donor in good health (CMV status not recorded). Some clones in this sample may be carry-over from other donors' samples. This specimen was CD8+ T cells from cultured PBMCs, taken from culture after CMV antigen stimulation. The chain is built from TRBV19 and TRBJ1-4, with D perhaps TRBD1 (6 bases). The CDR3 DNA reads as TGTGCCAGTACGATACCCGAGGGGGGACGTGAAAAACTGTTTTTT. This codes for CASTIPEGGREKLFF.